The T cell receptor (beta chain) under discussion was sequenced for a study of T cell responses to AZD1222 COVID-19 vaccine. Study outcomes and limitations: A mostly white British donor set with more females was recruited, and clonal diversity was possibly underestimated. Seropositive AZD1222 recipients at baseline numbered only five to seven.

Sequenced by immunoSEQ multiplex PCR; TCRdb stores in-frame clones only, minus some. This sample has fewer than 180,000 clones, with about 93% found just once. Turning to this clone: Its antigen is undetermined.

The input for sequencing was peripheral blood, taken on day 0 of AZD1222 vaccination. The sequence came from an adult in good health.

The CDR3 here is CASTQRALTEAFF. The CDR3 nucleotides read TGTGCCAGCACTCAGAGGGCTCTCACTGAAGCTTTCTTT. This chain connects TRBV7-9 to TRBJ1-1; no reliable D call. The V end lost 7 bases, the J end lost 4 bases, and 13 bases lay between the germline ends. This CDR3 is built from 13 residues. Germline CDR1 is SEHNR and CDR2 is FQNEAQ (reference sequence).